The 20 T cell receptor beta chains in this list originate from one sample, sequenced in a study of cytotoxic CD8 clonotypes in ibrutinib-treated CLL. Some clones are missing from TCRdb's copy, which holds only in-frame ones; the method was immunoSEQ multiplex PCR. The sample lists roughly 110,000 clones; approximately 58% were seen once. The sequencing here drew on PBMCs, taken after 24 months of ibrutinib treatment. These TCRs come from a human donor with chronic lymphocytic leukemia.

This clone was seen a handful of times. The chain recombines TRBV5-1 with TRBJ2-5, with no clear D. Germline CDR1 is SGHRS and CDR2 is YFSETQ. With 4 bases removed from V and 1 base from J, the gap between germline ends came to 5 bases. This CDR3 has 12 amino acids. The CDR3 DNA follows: TGCGCCAGCAGCCCGGCCCAAGAGACCCAGTACTTC. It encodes CASSPAQETQYF.

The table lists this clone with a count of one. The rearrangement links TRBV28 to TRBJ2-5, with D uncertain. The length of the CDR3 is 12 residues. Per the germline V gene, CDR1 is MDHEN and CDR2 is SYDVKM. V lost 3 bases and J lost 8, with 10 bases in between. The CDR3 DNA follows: TGTGCCAGCAGTTTTTCGGAACCAACCCAGTACTTC. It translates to CASSFSEPTQYF.

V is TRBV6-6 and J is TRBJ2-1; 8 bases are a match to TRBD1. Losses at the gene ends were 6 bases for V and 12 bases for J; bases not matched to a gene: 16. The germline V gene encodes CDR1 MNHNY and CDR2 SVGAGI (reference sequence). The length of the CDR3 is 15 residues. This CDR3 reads CASRPRGQETRGQFF. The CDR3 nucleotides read TGTGCCAGCAGACCCCGGGGACAGGAGACTAGGGGGCAGTTCTTC.

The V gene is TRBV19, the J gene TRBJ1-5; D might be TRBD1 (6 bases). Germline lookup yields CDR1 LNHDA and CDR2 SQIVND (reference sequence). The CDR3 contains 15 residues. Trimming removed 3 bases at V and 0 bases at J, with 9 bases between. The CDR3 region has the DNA TGTGCCAGTAGTATGAGGACAGATAGCAATCAGCCCCAGCATTTT. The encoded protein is CASSMRTDSNQPQHF.

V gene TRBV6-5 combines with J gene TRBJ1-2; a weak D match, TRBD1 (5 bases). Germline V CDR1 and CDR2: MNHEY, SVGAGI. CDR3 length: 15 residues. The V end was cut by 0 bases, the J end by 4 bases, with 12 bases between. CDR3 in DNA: TGTGCCAGCAGTTACTCTCGGGGCGCATTCTATGGCTACACCTTC. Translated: CASSYSRGAFYGYTF.

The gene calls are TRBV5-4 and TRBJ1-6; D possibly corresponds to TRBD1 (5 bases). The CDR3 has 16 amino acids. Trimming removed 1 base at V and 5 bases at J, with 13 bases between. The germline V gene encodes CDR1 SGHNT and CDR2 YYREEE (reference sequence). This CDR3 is CASSLTSQGDNSPLHF. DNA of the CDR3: TGTGCCAGCAGCTTGACGTCCCAAGGGGATAATTCACCCCTCCACTTT.

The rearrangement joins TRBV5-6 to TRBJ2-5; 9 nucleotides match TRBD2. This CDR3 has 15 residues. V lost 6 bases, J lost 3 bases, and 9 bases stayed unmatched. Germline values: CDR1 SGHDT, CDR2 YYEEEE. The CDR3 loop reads CASNPFSGGKETQYF. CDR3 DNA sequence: TGTGCCAGCAACCCGTTTAGCGGGGGAAAAGAGACCCAGTACTTC.

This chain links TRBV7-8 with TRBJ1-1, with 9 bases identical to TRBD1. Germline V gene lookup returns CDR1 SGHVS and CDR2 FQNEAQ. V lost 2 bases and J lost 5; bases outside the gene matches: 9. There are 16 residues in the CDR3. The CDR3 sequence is CASSLHEGQGGTEAFF. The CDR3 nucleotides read TGTGCCAGCAGCTTACATGAGGGACAGGGCGGGACTGAAGCTTTCTTT.

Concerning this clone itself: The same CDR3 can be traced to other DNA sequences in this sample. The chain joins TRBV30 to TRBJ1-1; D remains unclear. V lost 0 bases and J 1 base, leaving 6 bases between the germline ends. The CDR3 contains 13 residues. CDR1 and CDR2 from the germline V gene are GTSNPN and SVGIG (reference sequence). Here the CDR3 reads CAWSVRQNTEAFF. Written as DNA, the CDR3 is TGTGCCTGGAGTGTTAGACAGAACACTGAAGCTTTCTTT.

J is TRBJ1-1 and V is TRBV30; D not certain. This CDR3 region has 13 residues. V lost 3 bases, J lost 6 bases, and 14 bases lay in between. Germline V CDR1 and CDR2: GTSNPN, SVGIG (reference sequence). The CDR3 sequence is CAWRTDGASEAFF. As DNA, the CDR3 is TGTGCCTGGAGAACCGACGGCGCGTCTGAAGCTTTCTTT.

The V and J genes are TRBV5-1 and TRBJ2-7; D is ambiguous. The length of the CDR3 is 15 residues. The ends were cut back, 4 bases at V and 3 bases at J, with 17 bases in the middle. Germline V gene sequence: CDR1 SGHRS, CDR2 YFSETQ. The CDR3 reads CASSAPPPEHYEQYF. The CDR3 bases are TGCGCCAGCAGCGCCCCCCCGCCAGAACACTACGAGCAGTACTTC.

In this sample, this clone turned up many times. DNA for the CDR3: TGTGCCAGCAGCGTCGCCACAGGGGGCGCGGCAGATACGCAGTATTTT. Its protein is CASSVATGGAADTQYF. This rearrangement joins TRBV9 to TRBJ2-3; 9 nucleotides line up with TRBD1. The trim removed 2 bases at V and 4 bases at J, leaving 8 bases unmatched. This CDR3 comprises 16 residues. Germline V gene lookup returns CDR1 SGDLS and CDR2 YYNGEE. The full variable domain, its missing parts supplied by reference TRBV9 and TRBJ2-3, is DSGVTQTPKHLITATGQRVTLRCSPRSGDLSVYWYQQSLDQGLQFLIQYYNGEERAKGNILERFSAQQFPDLHSELNLSSLELGDSALYFCASSVATGGAADTQYFGPGTRLTVL.

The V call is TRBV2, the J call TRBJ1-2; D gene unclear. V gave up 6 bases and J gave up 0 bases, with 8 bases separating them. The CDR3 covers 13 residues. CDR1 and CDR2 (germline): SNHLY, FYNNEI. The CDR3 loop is CASRPETNYGYTF. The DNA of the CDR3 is TGTGCCAGCAGGCCGGAGACTAACTATGGCTACACCTTC.

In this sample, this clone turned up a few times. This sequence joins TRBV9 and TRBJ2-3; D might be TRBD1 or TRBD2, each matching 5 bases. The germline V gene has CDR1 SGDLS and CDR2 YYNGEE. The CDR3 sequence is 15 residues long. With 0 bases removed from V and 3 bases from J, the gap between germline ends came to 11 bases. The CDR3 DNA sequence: TGTGCCAGCAGCGTAGAGGGACGGAAGACAGATACGCAGTATTTT. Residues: CASSVEGRKTDTQYF.

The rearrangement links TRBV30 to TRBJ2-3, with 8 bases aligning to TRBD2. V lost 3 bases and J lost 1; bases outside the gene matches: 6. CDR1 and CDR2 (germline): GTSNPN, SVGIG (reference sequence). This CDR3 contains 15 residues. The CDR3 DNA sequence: TGTGCCTGGAGCCCCTGGGGACTAGGCACAGATACGCAGTATTTT. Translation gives CAWSPWGLGTDTQYF.

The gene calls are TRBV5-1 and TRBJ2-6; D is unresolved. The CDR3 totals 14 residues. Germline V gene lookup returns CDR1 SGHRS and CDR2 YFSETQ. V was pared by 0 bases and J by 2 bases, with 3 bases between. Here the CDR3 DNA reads TGCGCCAGCAGCTTGGATCCTGGGGCCAACGTCCTGACTTTC. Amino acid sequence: CASSLDPGANVLTF.

The CDR3 nucleotides are TGTGCCAGCTCACCACGGCAGGGAGGGGAGGAGACCCAGTACTTC. It specifies CASSPRQGGEETQYF. The chain is built from TRBV18 and TRBJ2-5, with 7 bases lining up with TRBD2. Germline V CDR1 and CDR2: KGHSH, LQKENI. This CDR3 has 15 amino acids. J was trimmed by 5 bases and V by 1 base; bases with no gene match: 7.

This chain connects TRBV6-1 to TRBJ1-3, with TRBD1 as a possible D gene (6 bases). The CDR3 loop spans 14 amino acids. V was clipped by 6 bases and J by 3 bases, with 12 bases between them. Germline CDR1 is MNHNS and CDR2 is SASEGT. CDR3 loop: CASRVQGNGNTIYF. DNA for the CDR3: TGTGCCAGCAGGGTACAGGGAAATGGAAACACCATATATTTT.

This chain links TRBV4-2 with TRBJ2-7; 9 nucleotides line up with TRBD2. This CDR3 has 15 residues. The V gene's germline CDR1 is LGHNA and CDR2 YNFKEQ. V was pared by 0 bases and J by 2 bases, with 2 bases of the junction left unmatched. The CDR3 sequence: CASSQESGGPYEQYF. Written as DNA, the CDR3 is TGTGCCAGCAGCCAAGAGAGCGGGGGGCCCTACGAGCAGTACTTC.

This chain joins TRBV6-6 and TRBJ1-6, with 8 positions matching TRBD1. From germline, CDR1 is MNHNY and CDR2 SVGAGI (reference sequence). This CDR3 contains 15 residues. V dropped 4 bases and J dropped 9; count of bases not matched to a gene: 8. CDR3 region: CASSFGRQGISPLHF. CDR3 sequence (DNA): TGTGCCAGCAGTTTCGGTAGACAGGGGATTTCACCCCTCCACTTT.